The entry that follows covers one T cell receptor (beta chain) sequence. Its specificity is unknown. This sample includes further DNA sequences coding for the same CDR3. The sample originates from a study of cytomegalovirus exposure and HLA in healthy donors. Points from the study as a whole: One variant, a missense change in DCLRE1C, was linked in a later analysis to TCR beta V- and J-gene trimming. Accurate prediction of HLA-A and HLA-B alleles (for most subjects) was reportedly achieved from TCR beta sequences.

The germline V and J ends were trimmed by 0 bases and 1 base, with 4 bases remaining between them. This CDR3 spans 13 amino acids. The germline CDR1 and CDR2 sequences are SGHRS and YFSETQ. Researchers ran the PCR with 60 Vbeta and 13 Jbeta primers. Sequencing was performed with immunoSEQ multiplex PCR; in TCRdb, only in-frame clones are kept and a portion is missing. The repertoire holds roughly 120,000 clones, 67% seen once, with roughly 8.3% in the top ten. This chain links TRBV5-1 with TRBJ1-1, with D uncertain. The TCR comes from a man between 18 and 35 years old in good health and CMV-seropositive. Sequenced sample: PBMCs. CDR3 region: CASSLAGNTEAFF. The DNA for the CDR3 is TGCGCCAGCAGCTTGGCAGGGAACACTGAAGCTTTCTTT.